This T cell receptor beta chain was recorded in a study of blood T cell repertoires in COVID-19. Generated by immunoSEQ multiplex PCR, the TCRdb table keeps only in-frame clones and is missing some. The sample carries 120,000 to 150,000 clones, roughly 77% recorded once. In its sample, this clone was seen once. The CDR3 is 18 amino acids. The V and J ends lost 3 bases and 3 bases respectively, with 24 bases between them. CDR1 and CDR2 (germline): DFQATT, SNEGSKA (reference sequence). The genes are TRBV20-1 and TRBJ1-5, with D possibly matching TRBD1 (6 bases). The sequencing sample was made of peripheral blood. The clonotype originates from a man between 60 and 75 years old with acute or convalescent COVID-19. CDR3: CSASQTLRGGSYNQPQHF. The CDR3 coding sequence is TGCAGTGCTAGTCAAACCCTTAGGGGGGGTTCCTACAATCAGCCCCAGCATTTT.